This TCR beta chain was captured in a study of post-analysis software for immune sequencing data. Overall study: Included courses were relapsing-remitting and secondary progressive multiple sclerosis; progressive-relapsing multiple sclerosis was also included.

Whole-study results and caveats: Controls significantly exceeded multiple sclerosis patients in normalized Chao1 diversity. TRBV5-6, TRBV5-1 and TRBV20-1 were among five TRBV segments more frequent in patients than controls. Strong same-batch co-clustering of samples appeared with F measure clustering.

Unique molecular identifiers were present in the TCR beta cDNA libraries. With roughly 1 to 11 million T cells as the source, roughly 500,000 cDNA molecules resulted. TCRdb called the PCR reads again in MiXCR, with one record for every CDR3 protein. The repertoire holds 750,000 to 950,000 distinct CDR3 sequences, with about 53% as singletons. Concerning this clonotype itself: Its antigen is as yet unknown.

The V end was cut by 8 bases, the J end by 8 bases, with 24 bases between. In germline, CDR1 is LNHDA, CDR2 SQIVND (reference sequence). This CDR3 is built from 15 residues. This sequence was found in a girl between 5 and 17 years old with multiple sclerosis. Specimen: blood. The V gene is TRBV19, the J gene TRBJ1-2; the D gene is possibly TRBD1 (5 bases). The CDR3 loop is CASGPPGRSSGGYTF. CDR3 DNA sequence: TGTGCCAGTGGCCCCCCAGGGAGGTCGTCGGGGGGCTACACCTTC.